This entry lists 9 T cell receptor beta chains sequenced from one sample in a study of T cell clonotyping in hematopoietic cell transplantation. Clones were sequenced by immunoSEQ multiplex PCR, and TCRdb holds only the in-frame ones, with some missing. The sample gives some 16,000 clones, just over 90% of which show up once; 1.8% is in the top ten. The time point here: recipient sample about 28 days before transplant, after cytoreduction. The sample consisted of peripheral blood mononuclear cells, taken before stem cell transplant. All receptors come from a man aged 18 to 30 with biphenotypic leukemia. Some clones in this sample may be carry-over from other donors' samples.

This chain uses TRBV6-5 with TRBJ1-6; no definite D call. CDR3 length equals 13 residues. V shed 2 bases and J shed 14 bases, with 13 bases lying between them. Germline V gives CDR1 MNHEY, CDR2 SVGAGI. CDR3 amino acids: CASSYASTKALHF. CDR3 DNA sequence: TGTGCCAGCAGTTACGCCAGTACGAAGGCCCTCCACTTT.

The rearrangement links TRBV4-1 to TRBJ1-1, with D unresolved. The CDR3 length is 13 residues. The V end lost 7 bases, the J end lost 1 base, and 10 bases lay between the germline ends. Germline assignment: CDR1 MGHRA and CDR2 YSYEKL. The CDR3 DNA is TGCGCCAGCACTCGGACGACGAACACTGAAGCTTTCTTT. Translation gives CASTRTTNTEAFF.

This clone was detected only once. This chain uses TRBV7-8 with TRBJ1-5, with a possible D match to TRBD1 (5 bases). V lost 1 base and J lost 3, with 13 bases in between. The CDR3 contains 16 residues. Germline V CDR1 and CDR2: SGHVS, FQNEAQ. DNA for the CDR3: TGTGCCAGCAGCTTAGGTCGTTGGGGGACCAATCAGCCCCAGCATTTT. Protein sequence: CASSLGRWGTNQPQHF.

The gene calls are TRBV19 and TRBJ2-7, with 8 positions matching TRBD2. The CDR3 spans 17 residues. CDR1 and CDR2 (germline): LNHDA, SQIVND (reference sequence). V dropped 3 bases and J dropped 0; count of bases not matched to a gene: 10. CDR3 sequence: CASSIRALSGDSYEQYF. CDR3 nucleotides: TGTGCCAGTAGTATTCGTGCCCTTAGCGGGGACTCCTACGAGCAGTACTTC.

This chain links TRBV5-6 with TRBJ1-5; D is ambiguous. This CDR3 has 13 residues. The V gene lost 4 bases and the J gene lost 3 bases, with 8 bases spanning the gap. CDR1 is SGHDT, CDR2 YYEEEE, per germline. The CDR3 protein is CASSLGVNQPQHF. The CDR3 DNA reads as TGTGCCAGCAGCCTCGGAGTCAATCAGCCCCAGCATTTT.

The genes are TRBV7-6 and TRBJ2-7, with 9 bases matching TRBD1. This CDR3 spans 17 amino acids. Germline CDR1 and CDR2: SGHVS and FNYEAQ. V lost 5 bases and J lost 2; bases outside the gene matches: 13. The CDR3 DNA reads TGTGCCAGCAGCCCGAAAGCTGGAGGGACAGGGACCTACGAGCAGTACTTC. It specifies CASSPKAGGTGTYEQYF.

The CDR3 region is CASTPAGGTEAFF. The CDR3 DNA sequence: TGTGCCAGCACCCCAGCAGGGGGCACTGAAGCTTTCTTT. This chain connects TRBV28 to TRBJ1-1; 7 bases align to TRBD1. The germline V gene encodes CDR1 MDHEN and CDR2 SYDVKM. This CDR3 is 13 amino acids long. Trimming cost V 7 bases and J 4 bases; bases outside gene matches: 6.

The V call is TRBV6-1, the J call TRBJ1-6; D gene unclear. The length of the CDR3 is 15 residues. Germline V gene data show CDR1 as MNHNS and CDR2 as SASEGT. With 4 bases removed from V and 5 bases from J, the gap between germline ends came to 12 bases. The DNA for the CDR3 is TGTGCCAGCAGTGTTCCGGGGATGAATAATTCACCCCTCCACTTT. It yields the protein CASSVPGMNNSPLHF.

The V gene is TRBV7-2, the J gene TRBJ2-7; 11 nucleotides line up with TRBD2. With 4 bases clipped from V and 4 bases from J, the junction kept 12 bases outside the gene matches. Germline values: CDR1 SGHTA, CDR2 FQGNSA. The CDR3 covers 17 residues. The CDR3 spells CASSSGGSGGASYEQYF. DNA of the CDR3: TGTGCCAGCAGCTCAGGCGGTAGCGGGGGGGCCTCGTACGAGCAGTACTTC.